One sample yielded the 6 T cell receptor beta chains listed below, sequenced in a study of T cell responses to AZD1222 COVID-19 vaccine. Repertoires were generated with immunoSEQ multiplex PCR, while TCRdb's copy carries only in-frame clones and drops some. The sample includes roughly 150,000 clones, 92% of them seen just once. The sample here was peripheral blood, taken on day 0 of AZD1222 vaccination. The receptors derive from an adult in good health.

The chain has TRBV18 and TRBJ2-7; D ambiguous. Between the trimmed V and J ends, which lost 0 bases and 0 bases, there was a span of 6 bases. The CDR3 sequence is 14 residues long. Germline values: CDR1 KGHSH, CDR2 LQKENI. CDR3 sequence (DNA): TGTGCCAGCTCACCACCGTCGCACTCCTACGAGCAGTACTTC. Protein: CASSPPSHSYEQYF. The variable domain in full, completed from reference TRBV18 and TRBJ2-7, reads NAGVMQNPRHLVRRRGQEARLRCSPMKGHSHVYWYRQLPEEGLKFMVYLQKENIIDESGMPKERFSAEFPKEGPSILRIQQVVRGDSAAYFCASSPPSHSYEQYFGPGTRLTVT.

In DNA form, the CDR3 reads TGTGCCAGCAGCTTAGCGGGCAGGGACACTGAAGCTTTCTTT. Translating gives CASSLAGRDTEAFF. The chain links TRBV11-2 to TRBJ1-1; tentative D call: TRBD1 (5 bases). This CDR3 is 14 amino acids long. V was shortened by 1 base and J by 3 bases, with 9 bases between the two germline ends. In germline, CDR1 is SGHAT, CDR2 FQNNGV.

This chain connects TRBV7-8 to TRBJ1-2, with 7 positions matching TRBD1. The CDR3 covers 16 residues. Germline V gene sequence: CDR1 SGHVS, CDR2 FQNEAQ. After removal of 3 bases from V and 2 bases from J, the junction contained 9 bases not matched to a gene. The CDR3 loop is CASSLGRAGQNYGYTF. CDR3 DNA: TGTGCCAGCAGCTTGGGTCGCGCGGGACAGAACTATGGCTACACCTTC.

This chain links TRBV19 with TRBJ2-6; perhaps D is TRBD1 or TRBD2 (5 bases each). The CDR3 runs to 17 residues. Germline CDR1 reads LNHDA; CDR2 reads SQIVND (reference sequence). Trimming shortened V by 0 bases and J by 2 bases, and 11 bases separated the two germline ends. The CDR3 DNA reads TGTGCCAGTAGTATAGATCGTGTGGGGGCTGGGGCCAACGTCCTGACTTTC. This translates into CASSIDRVGAGANVLTF. Complete variable domain (other parts from reference TRBV19 and TRBJ2-6): DGGITQSPKYLFRKEGQNVTLSCEQNLNHDAMYWYRQDPGQGLRLIYYSQIVNDFQKGDIAEGYSVSREKKESFPLTVTSAQKNPTAFYLCASSIDRVGAGANVLTFGAGSRLTVL.

This chain connects TRBV9 to TRBJ1-2, with D perhaps matching TRBD1 (5 bases). The germline V gene has CDR1 SGDLS and CDR2 YYNGEE. V was clipped by 4 bases and J by 7 bases, with 14 bases between them. CDR3 length equals 13 residues. In DNA, the CDR3 is TGTGCCAGCAGCCCAGGGACCGGCGGTGGCTACACCTTC. This encodes CASSPGTGGGYTF.

This rearrangement joins TRBV4-1 to TRBJ2-3; 12 bases are shared with TRBD2. CDR1 is MGHRA, CDR2 YSYEKL, per germline. CDR3 length: 18 residues. The trim removed 0 bases at V and 8 bases at J, leaving 12 bases unmatched. The CDR3 DNA reads TGCGCCAGCAGCCAAGAGCCTGTGGCTAGCGGGAGGGCCAGTACGCAGTATTTT. Protein: CASSQEPVASGRASTQYF.